This T cell receptor beta chain stems from a study of cytomegalovirus exposure and HLA in healthy donors. Study details: Early on, a data release was issued that held 65 million to 100 million unique TCRs from HLA-typed donors. Ancestry clustering placed more than 80% of roughly 410 genotyped donors in the Caucasian-associated cluster.

Participants comprised healthy donors of bone marrow. The CDR3 length is 15 residues. Trimming at V came to 7 bases and at J to 0 bases, leaving 9 bases not matched to a gene. Germline CDR1 is MDHEN and CDR2 is SYDVKM. This PCR relied on a set of 60 Vbeta primers and 13 Jbeta primers. Using immunoSEQ multiplex PCR, the repertoire was profiled, and TCRdb retains in-frame clones only, with some absent. The table has 200,000 to 250,000 clones, 70% to 85% seen once. The sequence was collected from a man aged 50 or older in good health and CMV-seronegative. This chain connects TRBV28 to TRBJ2-7, with 7 bases that match TRBD1. The sequencing sample was made of PBMCs. The CDR3: CASKSDRALSYEQYF. CDR3 coding DNA: TGTGCCAGCAAGAGCGACAGGGCCCTCTCCTACGAGCAGTACTTC.